This T cell receptor (beta chain) was retrieved from a study of blood T cell repertoires in COVID-19. Study summary: Both acute and convalescent COVID-19 samples were obtained from the United States, Italy and Spain. In each case, the material was cDNA or gDNA derived from T cells, B-cell-depleted T cells, or PBMCs.

The CDR3 totals 15 residues. Germline V gene data show CDR1 as SGHTA and CDR2 as FQGNSA. The V gene lost 3 bases and the J gene lost 5 bases, with 17 bases spanning the gap. Profiling relied on immunoSEQ multiplex PCR, and the TCRdb table lists in-frame clones only, not all of them. The sample contains about 340,000 clones, 80% to 90% of which appear only once. The sequenced material came from PBMCs or T cells enriched from blood (not recorded which). The V call is TRBV7-2, the J call TRBJ2-7; possibly TRBD2 for D (6 bases). The source is a woman between 40 and 50 years old with acute COVID-19. The CDR3 nucleotides read TGTGCCAGCAGCTTTTTGGACGCAGGCGGGGACGAGCAGTACTTC. Protein: CASSFLDAGGDEQYF.